The T cell receptor (beta chain) under discussion was sequenced for a study of blood T cell repertoires in COVID-19. Background on the study: T cells, B-cell-depleted T cells, or PBMCs provided the cDNA or gDNA that served as material.

In the authors' workflow: Estimated nucleated cell counts came from reference gene primer amplification. Some clones are missing from TCRdb's copy, which holds only in-frame ones; the method was immunoSEQ multiplex PCR. Clonal size and the V and J genes are those of that table, whereas D and trimming came from the DNA. The sample records roughly 440,000 clones, about 91% being singletons. The Seattle patients, enrolled during active infection, were followed longitudinally. Germline V gives CDR1 ENHRY, CDR2 SYGVKD. Losses at the gene ends were 3 bases for V and 7 bases for J; bases not matched to a gene: 18. This CDR3 contains 17 residues.

Input material: peripheral blood. The sequence was obtained from a woman in her forties or fifties with COVID-19, enrolled during active disease. The V and J genes are TRBV10-3 and TRBJ2-7; 7 bases align to TRBD1. The CDR3 protein is CAISDFGPQGVFLEQYF. CDR3 coding DNA: TGTGCCATCAGTGACTTTGGCCCCCAGGGGGTTTTTTTGGAGCAGTACTTC.